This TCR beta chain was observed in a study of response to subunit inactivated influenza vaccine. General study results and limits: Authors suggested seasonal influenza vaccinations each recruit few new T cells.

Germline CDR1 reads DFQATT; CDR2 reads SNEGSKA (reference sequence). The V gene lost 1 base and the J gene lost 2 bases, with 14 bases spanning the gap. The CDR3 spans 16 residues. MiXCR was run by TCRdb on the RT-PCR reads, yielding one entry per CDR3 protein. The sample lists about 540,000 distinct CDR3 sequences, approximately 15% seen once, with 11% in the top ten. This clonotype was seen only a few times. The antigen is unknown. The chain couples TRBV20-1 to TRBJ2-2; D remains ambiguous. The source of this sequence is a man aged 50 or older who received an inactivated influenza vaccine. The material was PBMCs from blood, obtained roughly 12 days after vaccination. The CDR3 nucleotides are TGCAGTGCTAGAGTCCAAGGACGGCATAACACCGGGGAGCTGTTTTTT. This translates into CSARVQGRHNTGELFF.